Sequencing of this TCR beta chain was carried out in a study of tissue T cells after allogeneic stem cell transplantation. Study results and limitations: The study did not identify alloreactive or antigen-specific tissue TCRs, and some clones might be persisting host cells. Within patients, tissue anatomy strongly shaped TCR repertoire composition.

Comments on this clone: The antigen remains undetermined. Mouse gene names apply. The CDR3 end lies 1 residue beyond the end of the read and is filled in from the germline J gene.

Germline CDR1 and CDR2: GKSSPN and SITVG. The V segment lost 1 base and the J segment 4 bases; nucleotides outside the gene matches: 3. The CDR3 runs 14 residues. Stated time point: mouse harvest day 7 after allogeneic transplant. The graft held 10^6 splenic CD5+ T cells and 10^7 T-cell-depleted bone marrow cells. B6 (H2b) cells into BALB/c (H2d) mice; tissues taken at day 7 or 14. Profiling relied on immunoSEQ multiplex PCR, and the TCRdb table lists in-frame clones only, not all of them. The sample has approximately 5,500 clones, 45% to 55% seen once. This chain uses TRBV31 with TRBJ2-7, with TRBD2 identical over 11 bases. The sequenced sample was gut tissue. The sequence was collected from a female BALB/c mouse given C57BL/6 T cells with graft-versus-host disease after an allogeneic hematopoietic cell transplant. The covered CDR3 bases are TGTGCCTGGAGTCACGGGACTGGGGGTTATGAACAGTAC. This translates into CAWSHGTGGYEQY. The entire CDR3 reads CAWSHGTGGYEQYF.